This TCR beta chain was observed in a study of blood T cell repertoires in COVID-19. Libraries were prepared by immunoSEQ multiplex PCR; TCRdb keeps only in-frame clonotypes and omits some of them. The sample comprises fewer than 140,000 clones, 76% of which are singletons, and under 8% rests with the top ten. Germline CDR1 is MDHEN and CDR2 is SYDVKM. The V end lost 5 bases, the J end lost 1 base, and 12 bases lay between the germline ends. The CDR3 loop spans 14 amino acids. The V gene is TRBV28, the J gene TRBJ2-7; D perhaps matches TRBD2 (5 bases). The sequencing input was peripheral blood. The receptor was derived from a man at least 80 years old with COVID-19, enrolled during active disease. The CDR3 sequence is CASSPPGKSYEQYF. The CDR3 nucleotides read TGTGCCAGCAGTCCCCCCGGGAAATCCTACGAGCAGTACTTC.